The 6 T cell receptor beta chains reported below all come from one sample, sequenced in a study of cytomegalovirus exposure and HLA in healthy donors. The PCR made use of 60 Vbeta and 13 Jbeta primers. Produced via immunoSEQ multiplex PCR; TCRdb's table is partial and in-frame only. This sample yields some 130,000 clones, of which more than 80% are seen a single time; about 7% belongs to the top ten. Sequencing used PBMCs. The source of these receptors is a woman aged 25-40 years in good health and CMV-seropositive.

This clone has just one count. This CDR3 reads CASSPSEYPDSPLHF. The CDR3 coding sequence is TGTGCCAGCTCACCGAGCGAATATCCAGACTCACCCCTCCACTTT. The chain uses TRBV18 and TRBJ1-6; D ambiguous. This CDR3 has 15 amino acids. Between the trimmed V and J ends, which lost 3 bases and 10 bases, there was a span of 16 bases. In germline, CDR1 is KGHSH, CDR2 LQKENI. The whole variable domain, filled in from reference TRBV18 and TRBJ1-6, reads NAGVMQNPRHLVRRRGQEARLRCSPMKGHSHVYWYRQLPEEGLKFMVYLQKENIIDESGMPKERFSAEFPKEGPSILRIQQVVRGDSAAYFCASSPSEYPDSPLHFGNGTRLTVT.

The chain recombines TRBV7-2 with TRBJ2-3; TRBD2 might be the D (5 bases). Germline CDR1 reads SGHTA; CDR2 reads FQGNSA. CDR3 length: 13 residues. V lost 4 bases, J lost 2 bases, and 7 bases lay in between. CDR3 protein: CASSWRNTDTQYF. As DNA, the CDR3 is TGTGCCAGCAGCTGGAGGAACACAGATACGCAGTATTTT. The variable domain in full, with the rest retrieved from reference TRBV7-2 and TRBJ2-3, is GAGVSQSPSNKVTEKGKDVELRCDPISGHTALYWYRQSLGQGLEFLIYFQGNSAPDKSGLPSDRFSAERTGGSVSTLTIQRTQQEDSAVYLCASSWRNTDTQYFGPGTRLTVL.

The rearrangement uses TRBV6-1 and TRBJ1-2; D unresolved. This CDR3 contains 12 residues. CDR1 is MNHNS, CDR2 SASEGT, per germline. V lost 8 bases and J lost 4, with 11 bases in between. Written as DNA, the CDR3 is TGTGCCAGCCTTACCTCGAGCTATGGCTACACCTTC. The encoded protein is CASLTSSYGYTF.

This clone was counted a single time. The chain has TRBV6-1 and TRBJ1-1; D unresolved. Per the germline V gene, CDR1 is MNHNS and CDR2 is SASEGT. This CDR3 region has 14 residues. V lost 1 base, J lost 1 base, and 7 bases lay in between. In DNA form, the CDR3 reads TGTGCCAGCAGTGAAGGGAGGACGAACACTGAAGCTTTCTTT. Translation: CASSEGRTNTEAFF.

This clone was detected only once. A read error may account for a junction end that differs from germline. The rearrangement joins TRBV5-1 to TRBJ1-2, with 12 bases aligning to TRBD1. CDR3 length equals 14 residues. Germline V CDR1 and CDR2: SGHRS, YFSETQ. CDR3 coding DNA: TGCGCCAGCAGCTTGTCGGGACAGGGGGCCCCTTACTCCTTC. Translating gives CASSLSGQGAPYSF.

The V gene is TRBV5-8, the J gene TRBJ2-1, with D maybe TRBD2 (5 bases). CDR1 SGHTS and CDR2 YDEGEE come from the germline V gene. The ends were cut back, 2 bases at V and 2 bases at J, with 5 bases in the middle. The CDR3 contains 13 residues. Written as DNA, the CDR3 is TGTGCCAGCAGCTTTAGCGCCTACAATGAGCAGTTCTTC. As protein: CASSFSAYNEQFF.